The TCR beta chain described here comes from a study of T cell changes during pregnancy in multiple sclerosis. Assay: immunoSEQ multiplex PCR; the TCRdb copy retains only in-frame clones and omits some. The sample lists 65,000 to 85,000 clones, about 89% occurring once. The CDR3 extends over 14 amino acids. With V trimmed by 1 base and J by 1 base, 0 bases remained unmatched. Germline CDR1 is LNHDA and CDR2 is SQIVND (reference sequence). Here the sequenced sample was peripheral blood, taken in the second trimester of pregnancy. The source is a female donor with multiple sclerosis, enrolled in a pregnancy study. The V call is TRBV19, the J call TRBJ1-1, with 7 bases aligning to TRBD1. CDR3 loop: CASSIGTGNTEAFF. CDR3 DNA sequence: TGTGCCAGTAGTATAGGGACAGGGAACACTGAAGCTTTCTTT. Looking up the rest from reference TRBV19 and TRBJ1-1 gives the full variable domain: DGGITQSPKYLFRKEGQNVTLSCEQNLNHDAMYWYRQDPGQGLRLIYYSQIVNDFQKGDIAEGYSVSREKKESFPLTVTSAQKNPTAFYLCASSIGTGNTEAFFGQGTRLTVV.